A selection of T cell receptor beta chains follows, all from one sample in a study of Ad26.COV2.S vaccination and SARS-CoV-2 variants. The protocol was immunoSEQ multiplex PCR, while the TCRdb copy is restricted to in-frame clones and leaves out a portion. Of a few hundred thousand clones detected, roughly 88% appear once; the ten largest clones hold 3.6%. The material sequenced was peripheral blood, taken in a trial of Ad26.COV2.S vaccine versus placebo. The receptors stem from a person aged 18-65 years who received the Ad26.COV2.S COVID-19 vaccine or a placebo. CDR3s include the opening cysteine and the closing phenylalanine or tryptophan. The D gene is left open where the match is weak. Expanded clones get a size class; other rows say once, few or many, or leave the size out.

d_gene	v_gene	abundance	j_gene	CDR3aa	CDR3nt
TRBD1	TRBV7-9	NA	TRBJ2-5	CASSRGQQVRETQYF	TGTGCCAGCAGCCGGGGACAGCAGGTCCGAGAGACCCAGTACTTC
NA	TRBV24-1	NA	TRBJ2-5	CATSEPAYQETQYF	TGTGCCACCAGTGAGCCGGCGTACCAAGAGACCCAGTACTTC
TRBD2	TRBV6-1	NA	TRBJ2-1	CASSELAGAPSYNEQFF	TGTGCCAGCAGTGAACTAGCGGGGGCCCCCTCCTACAATGAGCAGTTCTTC
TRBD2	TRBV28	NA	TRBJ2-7	CASTRVRGGEQYF	TGTGCCAGTACCCGGGTCCGGGGAGGGGAGCAGTACTTC
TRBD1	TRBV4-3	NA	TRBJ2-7	CASSQDVTGVEYEQYF	TGCGCCAGCAGCCAAGATGTGACAGGGGTGGAATACGAGCAGTACTTC
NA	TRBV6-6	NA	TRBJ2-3	CASSYDQMGTDTQYF	TGTGCCAGCAGTTACGACCAAATGGGCACAGATACGCAGTATTTT
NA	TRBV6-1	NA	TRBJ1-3	CASSEARASGNTIYF	TGTGCCAGCAGTGAAGCCAGGGCGTCTGGAAACACCATATATTTT
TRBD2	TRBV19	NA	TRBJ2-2	CASSSGLAGENTGELFF	TGTGCCAGTAGTTCGGGACTAGCGGGTGAGAACACCGGGGAGCTGTTTTTT
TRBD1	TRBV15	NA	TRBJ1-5	CATRLDRVRGQPQHF	TGTGCCACCAGACTGGACAGGGTGAGAGGTCAGCCCCAGCATTTT
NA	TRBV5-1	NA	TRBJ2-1	CASSLVSLDEQFF	TGCGCCAGCAGCTTGGTATCTCTAGATGAGCAGTTCTTC
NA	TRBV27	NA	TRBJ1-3	CASSPDGIPFGGNTIYF	TGTGCCAGCAGTCCCGATGGGATCCCTTTCGGTGGAAACACCATATATTTT
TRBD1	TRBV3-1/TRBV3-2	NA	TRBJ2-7	CASSQVGQGAYEQYF	TGTGCCAGCAGCCAAGTTGGTCAGGGGGCCTACGAGCAGTACTTC
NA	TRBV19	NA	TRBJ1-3	CASSIVLRSAGSGNTIYF	TGTGCCAGTAGTATAGTCCTCCGGTCGGCCGGTTCTGGAAACACCATATATTTT
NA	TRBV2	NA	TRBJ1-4	CASSEIWGRATNEKLFF	TGTGCCAGCAGTGAAATATGGGGGAGGGCAACTAATGAAAAACTGTTTTTT
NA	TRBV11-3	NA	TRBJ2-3	CASSLGGGAGTQYF	TGTGCCAGCAGCTTAGGTGGGGGGGCAGGCACGCAGTATTTT
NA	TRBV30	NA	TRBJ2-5	CAFAWSHGETQYF	TGTGCCTTCGCGTGGTCGCACGGTGAGACCCAGTACTTC
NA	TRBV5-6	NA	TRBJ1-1	CASSSASGEAFF	TGTGCCAGCAGCTCGGCCTCGGGAGAAGCTTTCTTT
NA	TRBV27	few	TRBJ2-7	CASSPLGRTYEQYF	TGTGCCAGCAGTCCACTGGGGAGAACTTACGAGCAGTACTTC
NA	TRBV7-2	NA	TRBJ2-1	CASSLSQGSYNEQFF	TGTGCCAGCAGCTTATCCCAGGGTTCGTACAATGAGCAGTTCTTC
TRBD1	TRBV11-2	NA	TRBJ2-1	CASSLVGQGFDEQFF	TGTGCCAGCAGCTTAGTGGGACAGGGGTTCGATGAGCAGTTCTTC
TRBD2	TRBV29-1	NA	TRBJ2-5	CSADPGTSGPYF	TGCAGCGCCGATCCAGGGACTAGCGGACCTTACTTC
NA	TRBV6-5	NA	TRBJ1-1	CAGQGRTEAFF	TGTGCCGGGCAAGGTCGCACTGAAGCTTTCTTT
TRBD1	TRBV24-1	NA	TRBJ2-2	CATSEDRDPGELFF	TGTGCCACCAGTGAGGACAGGGACCCCGGGGAGCTGTTTTTT
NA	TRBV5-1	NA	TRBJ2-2	CASSLTARGRKTGELFF	TGCGCCAGCAGCCTCACGGCCAGGGGCAGAAAAACCGGGGAGCTGTTTTTT